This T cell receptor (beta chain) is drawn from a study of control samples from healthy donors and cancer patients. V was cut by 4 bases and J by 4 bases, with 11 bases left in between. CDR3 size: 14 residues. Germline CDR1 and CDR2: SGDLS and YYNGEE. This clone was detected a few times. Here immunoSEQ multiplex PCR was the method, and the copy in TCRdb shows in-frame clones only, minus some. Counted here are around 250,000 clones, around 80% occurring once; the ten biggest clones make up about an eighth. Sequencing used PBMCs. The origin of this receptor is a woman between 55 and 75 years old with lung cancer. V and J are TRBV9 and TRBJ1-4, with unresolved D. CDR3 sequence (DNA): TGTGCCAGCAGCAGCGGCGGCAGTAATGAAAAACTGTTTTTT. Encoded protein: CASSSGGSNEKLFF. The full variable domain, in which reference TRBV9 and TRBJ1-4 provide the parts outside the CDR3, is DSGVTQTPKHLITATGQRVTLRCSPRSGDLSVYWYQQSLDQGLQFLIQYYNGEERAKGNILERFSAQQFPDLHSELNLSSLELGDSALYFCASSSGGSNEKLFFGSGTQLSVL.